Sequencing of this T cell receptor (beta chain) was carried out in a study of technical replicates of blood from a few donors. The germline gives CDR1 MDHEN, CDR2 SYDVKM. CDR3 size: 14 residues. V was shortened by 3 bases and J by 3 bases, with 9 bases between the two germline ends. Repertoires were generated with immunoSEQ multiplex PCR, while TCRdb's copy carries only in-frame clones and drops some. The sample contains more than 65,000 clones, approximately 94% of which appear only once. Sequenced: T cells isolated from PBMCs. The V and J genes are TRBV28 and TRBJ2-1; D is ambiguous. The sequence was obtained from a human donor in good health. The CDR3 nucleotides read TGTGCCAGCAGTTTTAGGAGTTTCTACAATGAGCAGTTCTTC. Its protein product is CASSFRSFYNEQFF.